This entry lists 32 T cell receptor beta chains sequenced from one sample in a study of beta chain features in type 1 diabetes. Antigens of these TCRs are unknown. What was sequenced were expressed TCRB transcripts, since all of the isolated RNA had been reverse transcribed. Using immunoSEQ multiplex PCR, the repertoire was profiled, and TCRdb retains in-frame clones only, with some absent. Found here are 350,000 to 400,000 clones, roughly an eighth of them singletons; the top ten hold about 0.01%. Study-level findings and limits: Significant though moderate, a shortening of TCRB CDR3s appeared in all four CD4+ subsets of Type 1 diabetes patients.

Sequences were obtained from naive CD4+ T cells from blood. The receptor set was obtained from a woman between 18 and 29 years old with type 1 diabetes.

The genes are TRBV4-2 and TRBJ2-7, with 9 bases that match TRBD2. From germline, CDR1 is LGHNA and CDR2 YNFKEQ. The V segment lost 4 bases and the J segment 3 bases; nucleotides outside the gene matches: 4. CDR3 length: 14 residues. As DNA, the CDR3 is TGTGCCAGCAGCCGAGGGACTAGCAGCTACGAGCAGTACTTC. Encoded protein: CASSRGTSSYEQYF.

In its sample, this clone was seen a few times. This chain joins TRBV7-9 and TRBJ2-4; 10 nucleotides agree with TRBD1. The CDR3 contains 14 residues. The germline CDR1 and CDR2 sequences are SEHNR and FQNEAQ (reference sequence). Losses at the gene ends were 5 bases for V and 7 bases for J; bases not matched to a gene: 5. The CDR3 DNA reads TGTGCCAGCAGCATTAGACAGGGGGCCAACATTCAGTACTTC. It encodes CASSIRQGANIQYF.

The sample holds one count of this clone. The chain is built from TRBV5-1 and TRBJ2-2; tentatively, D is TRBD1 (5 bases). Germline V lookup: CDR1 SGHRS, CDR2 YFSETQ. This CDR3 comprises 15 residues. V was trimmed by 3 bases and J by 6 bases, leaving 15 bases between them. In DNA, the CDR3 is TGCGCCAGCAGCTGGGCAGACCAGGGTTCCGGGGAGCTGTTTTTT. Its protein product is CASSWADQGSGELFF. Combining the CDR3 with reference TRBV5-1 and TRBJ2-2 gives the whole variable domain KAGVTQTPRYLIKTRGQQVTLSCSPISGHRSVSWYQQTPGQGLQFLFEYFSETQRNKGNFPGRFSGRQFSNSRSEMNVSTLELGDSALYLCASSWADQGSGELFFGEGSRLTVL.

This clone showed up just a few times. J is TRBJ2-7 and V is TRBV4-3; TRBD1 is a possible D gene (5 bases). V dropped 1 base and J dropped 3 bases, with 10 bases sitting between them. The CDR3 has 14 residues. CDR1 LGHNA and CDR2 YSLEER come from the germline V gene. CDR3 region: CASSQVAGNYEQYF. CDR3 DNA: TGCGCCAGCAGCCAAGTCGCAGGGAACTACGAGCAGTACTTC.

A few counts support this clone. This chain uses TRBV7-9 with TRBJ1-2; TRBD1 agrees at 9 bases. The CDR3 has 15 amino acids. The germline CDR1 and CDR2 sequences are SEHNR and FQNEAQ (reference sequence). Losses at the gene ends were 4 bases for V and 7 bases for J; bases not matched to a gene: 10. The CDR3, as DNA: TGTGCCAGCAGCTCACCAGAATTACAGGGGGCTGGCTACACCTTC. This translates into CASSSPELQGAGYTF.

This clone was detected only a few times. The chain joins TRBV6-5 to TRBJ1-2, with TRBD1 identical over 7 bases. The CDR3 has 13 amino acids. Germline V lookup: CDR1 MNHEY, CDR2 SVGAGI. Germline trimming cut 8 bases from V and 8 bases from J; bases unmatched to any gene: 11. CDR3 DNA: TGTGCCAGCGTAGAACGACAGGGAGGAGGCTACACCTTC. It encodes CASVERQGGGYTF.

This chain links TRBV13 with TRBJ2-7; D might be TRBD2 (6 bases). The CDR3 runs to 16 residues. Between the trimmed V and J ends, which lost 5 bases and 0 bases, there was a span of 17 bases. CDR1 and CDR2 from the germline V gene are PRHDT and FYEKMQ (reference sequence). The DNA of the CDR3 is TGTGCCAGCAGCCTTCCCGGAGGGTCTAGCTCCTACGAGCAGTACTTC. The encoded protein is CASSLPGGSSSYEQYF.

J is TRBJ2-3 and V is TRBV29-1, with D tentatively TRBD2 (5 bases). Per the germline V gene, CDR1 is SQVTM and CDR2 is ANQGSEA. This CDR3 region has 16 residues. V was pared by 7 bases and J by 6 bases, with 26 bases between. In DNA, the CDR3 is TGCAGCGCCCCCACGCCGGACTCGGATTTGTCGGATACGCAGTATTTT. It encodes CSAPTPDSDLSDTQYF.

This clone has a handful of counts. The CDR3 spells CASSIAGREGDEQFF. Here the CDR3 DNA reads TGTGCCAGTAGTATAGCTGGCAGGGAGGGCGATGAGCAGTTCTTC. The chain carries TRBV19 and TRBJ2-1; 7 bases map to TRBD2. Germline CDR1 and CDR2: LNHDA and SQIVND (reference sequence). Trimming cost V 1 base and J 8 bases; bases outside gene matches: 8. This CDR3 has 15 residues.

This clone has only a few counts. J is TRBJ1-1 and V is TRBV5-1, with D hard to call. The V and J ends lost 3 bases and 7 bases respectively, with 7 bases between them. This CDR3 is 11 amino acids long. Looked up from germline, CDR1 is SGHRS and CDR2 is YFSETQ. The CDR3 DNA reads TGCGCCAGCAGCTCGCAGTTTGAAGCTTTCTTT. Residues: CASSSQFEAFF.

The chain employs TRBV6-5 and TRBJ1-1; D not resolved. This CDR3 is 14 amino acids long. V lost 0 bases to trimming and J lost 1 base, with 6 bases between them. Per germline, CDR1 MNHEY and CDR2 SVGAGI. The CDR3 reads CASSYSTGNTEAFF. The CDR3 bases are TGTGCCAGCAGTTACTCGACGGGGAACACTGAAGCTTTCTTT.

CDR3 in amino acids: CASSPLPGLAGVNEQFF. CDR3 bases: TGCGCCAGCAGCCCACTACCGGGACTAGCGGGAGTCAATGAGCAGTTCTTC. The V call is TRBV5-1, the J call TRBJ2-1; 14 nucleotides line up with TRBD2. CDR3 length: 17 residues. CDR1 is SGHRS and CDR2 is YFSETQ in the germline V gene. The trim removed 4 bases at V and 6 bases at J, leaving 9 bases unmatched.

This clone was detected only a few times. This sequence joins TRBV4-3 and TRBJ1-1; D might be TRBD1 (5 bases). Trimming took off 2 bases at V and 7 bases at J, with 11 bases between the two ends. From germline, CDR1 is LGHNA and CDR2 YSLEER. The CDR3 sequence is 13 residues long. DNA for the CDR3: TGCGCCAGCAGCCAACGACCGGGGGGTGAAGCTTTCTTT. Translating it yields CASSQRPGGEAFF.

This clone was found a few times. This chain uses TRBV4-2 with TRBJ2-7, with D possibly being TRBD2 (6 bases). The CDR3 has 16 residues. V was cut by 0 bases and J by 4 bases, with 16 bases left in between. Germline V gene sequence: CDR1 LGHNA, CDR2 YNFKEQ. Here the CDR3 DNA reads TGTGCCAGCAGCCAAGATTCGATAGCGGTAGGATACGAGCAGTACTTC. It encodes CASSQDSIAVGYEQYF.

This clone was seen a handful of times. CDR3 DNA: TGCAGCGTAGGACAGGTTCTAAGTGAAAATGGCTACACCTTC. This gives the protein CSVGQVLSENGYTF. The V and J genes are TRBV29-1 and TRBJ1-2; 7 bases fit TRBD1. CDR1 and CDR2 (germline): SQVTM, ANQGSEA. The ends lost 6 bases at V and 6 bases at J; junction bases unmatched: 13. The CDR3 loop spans 14 amino acids.

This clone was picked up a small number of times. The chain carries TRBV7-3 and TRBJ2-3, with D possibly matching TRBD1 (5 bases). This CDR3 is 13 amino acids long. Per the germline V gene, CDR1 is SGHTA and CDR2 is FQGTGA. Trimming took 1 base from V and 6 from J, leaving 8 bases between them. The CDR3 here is CASSLSAGDTQYF. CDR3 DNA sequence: TGTGCCAGCAGCTTAAGTGCAGGGGATACGCAGTATTTT.

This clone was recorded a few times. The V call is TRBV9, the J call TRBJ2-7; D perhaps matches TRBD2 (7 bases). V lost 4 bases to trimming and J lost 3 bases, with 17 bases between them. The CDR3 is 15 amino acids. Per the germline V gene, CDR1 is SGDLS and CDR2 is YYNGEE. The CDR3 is CASSLRGGGYYEQYF. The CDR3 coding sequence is TGTGCCAGCAGCCTGCGAGGGGGAGGGTACTACGAGCAGTACTTC.

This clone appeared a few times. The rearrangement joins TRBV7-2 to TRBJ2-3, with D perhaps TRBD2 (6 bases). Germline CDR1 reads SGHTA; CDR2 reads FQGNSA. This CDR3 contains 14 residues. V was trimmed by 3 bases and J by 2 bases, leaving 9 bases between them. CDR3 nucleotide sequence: TGTGCCAGCAGCTTCGGGACTGACACAGATACGCAGTATTTT. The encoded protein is CASSFGTDTDTQYF. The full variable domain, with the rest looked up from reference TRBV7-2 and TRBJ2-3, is GAGVSQSPSNKVTEKGKDVELRCDPISGHTALYWYRQSLGQGLEFLIYFQGNSAPDKSGLPSDRFSAERTGGSVSTLTIQRTQQEDSAVYLCASSFGTDTDTQYFGPGTRLTVL.

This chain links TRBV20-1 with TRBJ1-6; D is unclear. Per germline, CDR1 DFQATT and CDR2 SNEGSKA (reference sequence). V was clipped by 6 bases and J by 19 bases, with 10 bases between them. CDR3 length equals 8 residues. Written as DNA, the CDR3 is TGCAGTGCGACGGGAGGGCACTTT. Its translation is CSATGGHF.

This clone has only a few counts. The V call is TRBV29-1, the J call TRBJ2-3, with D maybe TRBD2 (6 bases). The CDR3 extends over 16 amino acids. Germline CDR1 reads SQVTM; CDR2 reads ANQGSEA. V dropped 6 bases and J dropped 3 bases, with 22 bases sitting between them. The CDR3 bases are TGCAGCGTCCTCCCTGGCGGGGCCACGGGAACAGATACGCAGTATTTT. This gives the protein CSVLPGGATGTDTQYF.

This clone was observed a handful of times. CDR3: CASSRPGGTDTQYF. Here the CDR3 DNA reads TGCGCCAGCAGCCGACCCGGAGGGACAGATACGCAGTATTTT. This chain links TRBV4-1 with TRBJ2-3, with D tentatively TRBD2 (6 bases). CDR3 length equals 14 residues. Germline V gene sequence: CDR1 MGHRA, CDR2 YSYEKL. The ends were cut back, 4 bases at V and 3 bases at J, with 11 bases in the middle.

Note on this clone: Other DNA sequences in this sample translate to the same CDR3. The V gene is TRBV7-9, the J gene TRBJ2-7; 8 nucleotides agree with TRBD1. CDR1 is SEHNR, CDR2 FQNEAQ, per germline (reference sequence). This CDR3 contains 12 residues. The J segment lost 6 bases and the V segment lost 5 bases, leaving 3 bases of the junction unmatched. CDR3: CASSLTGGEQYF. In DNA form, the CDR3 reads TGTGCCAGCAGCCTCACAGGGGGCGAGCAGTACTTC.

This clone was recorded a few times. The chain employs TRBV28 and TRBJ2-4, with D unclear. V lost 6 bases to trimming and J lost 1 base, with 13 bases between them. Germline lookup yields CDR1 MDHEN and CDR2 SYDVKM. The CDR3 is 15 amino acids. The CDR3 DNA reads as TGTGCCAGCAGCCATCCCTTCGGGGCCAAAAACATTCAGTACTTC. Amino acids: CASSHPFGAKNIQYF. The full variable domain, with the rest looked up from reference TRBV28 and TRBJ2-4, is DVKVTQSSRYLVKRTGEKVFLECVQDMDHENMFWYRQDPGLGLRLIYFSYDVKMKEKGDIPEGYSVSREKKERFSLILESASTNQTSMYLCASSHPFGAKNIQYFGAGTRLSVL.

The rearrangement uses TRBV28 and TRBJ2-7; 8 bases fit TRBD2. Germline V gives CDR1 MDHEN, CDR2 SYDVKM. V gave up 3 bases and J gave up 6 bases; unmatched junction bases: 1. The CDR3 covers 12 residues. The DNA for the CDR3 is TGTGCCAGCAGTTTTCGGGGGGGCGAGCAGTACTTC. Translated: CASSFRGGEQYF.

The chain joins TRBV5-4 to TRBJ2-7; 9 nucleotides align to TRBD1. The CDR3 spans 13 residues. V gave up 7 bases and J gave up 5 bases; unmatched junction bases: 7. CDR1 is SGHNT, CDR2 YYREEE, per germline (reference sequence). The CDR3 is CASGLTGGHEQYF. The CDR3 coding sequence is TGTGCCAGCGGGCTAACAGGGGGCCACGAGCAGTACTTC.

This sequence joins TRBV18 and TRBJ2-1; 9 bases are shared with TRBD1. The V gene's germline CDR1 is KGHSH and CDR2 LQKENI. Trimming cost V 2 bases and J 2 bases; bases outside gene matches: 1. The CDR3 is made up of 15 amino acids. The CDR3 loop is CASSPGQGTYNEQFF. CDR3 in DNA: TGTGCCAGCTCACCAGGACAGGGGACCTACAATGAGCAGTTCTTC.

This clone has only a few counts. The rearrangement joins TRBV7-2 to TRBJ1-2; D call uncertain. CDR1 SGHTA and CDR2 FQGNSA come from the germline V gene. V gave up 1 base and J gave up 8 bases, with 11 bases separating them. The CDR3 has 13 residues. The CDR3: CASSLGDYLGYTF. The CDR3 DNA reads TGTGCCAGCAGCTTAGGCGACTATCTGGGCTACACCTTC.

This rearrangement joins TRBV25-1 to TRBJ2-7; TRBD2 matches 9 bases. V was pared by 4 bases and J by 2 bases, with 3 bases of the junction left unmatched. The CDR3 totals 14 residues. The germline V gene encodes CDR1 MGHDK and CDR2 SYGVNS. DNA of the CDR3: TGTGCCAGCAGTGTCGCGGGGGGGGCCTACGAGCAGTACTTC. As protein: CASSVAGGAYEQYF.

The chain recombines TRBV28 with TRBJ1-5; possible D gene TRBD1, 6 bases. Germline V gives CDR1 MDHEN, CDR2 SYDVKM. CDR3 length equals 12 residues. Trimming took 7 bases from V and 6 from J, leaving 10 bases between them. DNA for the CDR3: TGTGCCAGCACCAGGGGCGGTCAGCCCCAGCATTTT. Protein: CASTRGGQPQHF.

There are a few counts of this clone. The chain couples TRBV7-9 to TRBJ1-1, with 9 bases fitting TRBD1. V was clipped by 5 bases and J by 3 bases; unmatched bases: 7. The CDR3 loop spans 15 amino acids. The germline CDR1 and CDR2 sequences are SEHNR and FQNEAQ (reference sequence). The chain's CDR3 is CASSVQGAGYTEAFF. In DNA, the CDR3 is TGTGCCAGCAGCGTACAGGGGGCAGGTTACACTGAAGCTTTCTTT.

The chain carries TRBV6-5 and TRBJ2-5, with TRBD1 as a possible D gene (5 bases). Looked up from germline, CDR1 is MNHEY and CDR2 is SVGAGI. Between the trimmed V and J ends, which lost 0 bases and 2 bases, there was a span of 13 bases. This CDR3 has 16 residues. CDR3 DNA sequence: TGTGCCAGCAGTTACTCGATAGGCGGACAACAAGAGACCCAGTACTTC. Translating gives CASSYSIGGQQETQYF.

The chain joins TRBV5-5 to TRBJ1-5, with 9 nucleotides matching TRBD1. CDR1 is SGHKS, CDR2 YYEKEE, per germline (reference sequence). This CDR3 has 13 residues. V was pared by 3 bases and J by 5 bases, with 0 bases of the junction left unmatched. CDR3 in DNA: TGTGCCAGCAGCTGGGACAGGGATCAGCCCCAGCATTTT. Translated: CASSWDRDQPQHF.